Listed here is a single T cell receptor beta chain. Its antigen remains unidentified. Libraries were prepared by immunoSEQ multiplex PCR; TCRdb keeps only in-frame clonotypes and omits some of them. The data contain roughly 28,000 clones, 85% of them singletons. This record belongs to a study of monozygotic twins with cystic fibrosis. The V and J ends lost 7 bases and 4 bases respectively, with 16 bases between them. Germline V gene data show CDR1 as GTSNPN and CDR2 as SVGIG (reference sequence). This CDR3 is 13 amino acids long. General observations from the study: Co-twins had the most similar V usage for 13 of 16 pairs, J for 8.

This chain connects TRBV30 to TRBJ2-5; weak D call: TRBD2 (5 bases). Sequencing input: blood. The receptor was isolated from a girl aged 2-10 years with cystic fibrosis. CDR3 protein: CASKIEGRETQYF. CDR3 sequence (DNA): TGTGCCTCAAAGATAGAGGGAAGAGAGACCCAGTACTTC. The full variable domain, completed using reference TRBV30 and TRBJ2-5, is SQTIHQWPATLVQPVGSPLSLECTVEGTSNPNLYWYRQAAGRGLQLLFYSVGIGQISSEVPQNLSASRPQDRQFILSSKKLLLSDSGFYLCASKIEGRETQYFGPGTRLLVL.